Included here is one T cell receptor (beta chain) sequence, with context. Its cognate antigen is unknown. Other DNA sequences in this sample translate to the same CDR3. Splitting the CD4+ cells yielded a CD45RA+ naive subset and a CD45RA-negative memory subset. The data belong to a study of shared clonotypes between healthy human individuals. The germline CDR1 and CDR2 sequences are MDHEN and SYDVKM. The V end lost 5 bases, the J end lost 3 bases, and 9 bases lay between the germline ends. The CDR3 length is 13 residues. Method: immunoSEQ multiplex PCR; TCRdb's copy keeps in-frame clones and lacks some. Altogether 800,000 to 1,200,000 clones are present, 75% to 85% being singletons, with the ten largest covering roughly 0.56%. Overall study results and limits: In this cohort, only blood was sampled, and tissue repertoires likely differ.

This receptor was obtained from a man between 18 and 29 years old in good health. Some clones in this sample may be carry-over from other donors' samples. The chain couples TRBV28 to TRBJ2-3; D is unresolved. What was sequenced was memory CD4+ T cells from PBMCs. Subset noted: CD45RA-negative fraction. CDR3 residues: CASSPRPTDTQYF. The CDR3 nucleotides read TGTGCCAGCAGTCCCCGGCCTACAGATACGCAGTATTTT.